This TCR beta chain was captured in a study of blood T cells in healthy people across ages. The table lists this clonotype with a few counts. Its specificity is not known. A sample-barcoded 5' primer and a J-beta primer mix were used in a second PCR of roughly 7 to 12 cycles. TCRdb independently ran MiXCR on the 5' RACE reads; one entry per CDR3 protein. This table has over 600,000 distinct CDR3 sequences, roughly 20% appearing once. Study outcomes and limitations: Estimates of diversity drawn from one million T cells were considered underestimates. Strong correlation existed between TCR beta diversity and naive T cell percentage.

Peripheral blood was drawn, ten milliliters per donor. The TCR sequence derives from a man between 65 and 85 years old in good health. Sequenced material: blood.

The CDR3 nucleotides read TGTGCCAGCAGCGTTGATCCAGGGGGCGGAGAGACCCAGTACTTC. This sequence encodes CASSVDPGGGETQYF. This sequence joins TRBV9 and TRBJ2-5; 8 positions match TRBD1. CDR1 is SGDLS, CDR2 YYNGEE, per germline. J was trimmed by 4 bases and V by 2 bases; bases with no gene match: 7. The CDR3 runs to 15 residues.